Given below is one T cell receptor (beta chain) in context. The antigen is unknown. The data stem from a study of T cells in localized non-small cell lung cancer. Findings and limits, study-wide: Heterogeneity is still possible, as just one tumor region was sequenced. The greatest T cell clonality was found in uninvolved adjacent lung (higher than in tumor). Median detection of top 100 tumor clones in adjacent lung was roughly 61 clones.

Data came from immunoSEQ multiplex PCR; TCRdb stores just in-frame clones and leaves some out. In the table there are around 1,800 clones, approximately 21% of which are singletons. Harvested at least 2 cm beyond the tumor margin, adjacent lung showed no atypia. The CDR3 spans 13 residues. The germline V and J ends were trimmed by 5 bases and 1 base, with 8 bases remaining between them. Germline CDR1 is KGHSH and CDR2 is LQKENI. Specimen: normal lung tissue next to the tumor, collected before any cancer treatment. The J gene is TRBJ1-1, the V gene TRBV18; D gene uncertain. This sequence originates from a male donor older than 55 with stage III squamous cell lung carcinoma. CDR3 DNA: TGTGCCAGCTCAGGGAGCGAGAACACTGAAGCTTTCTTT. This sequence encodes CASSGSENTEAFF. The full variable domain, in which reference TRBV18 and TRBJ1-1 provide the parts outside the CDR3, is NAGVMQNPRHLVRRRGQEARLRCSPMKGHSHVYWYRQLPEEGLKFMVYLQKENIIDESGMPKERFSAEFPKEGPSILRIQQVVRGDSAAYFCASSGSENTEAFFGQGTRLTVV.